There are many counts of the clone carrying this TCR beta chain. Its antigen is as yet unknown. The data were taken from a study of T cells in Graves' hyperthyroidism and ophthalmopathy. Study-wide points: Most thyroid-expanded clonotypes above 0.001 were also found in blood.

Individuals with ophthalmopathy presented a Clinical Activity Score of at least 3, a NOSPECS grade of at least 4 and a duration under 3 months. Diagnoses used clinical symptoms, serum thyroxine and TRAb, thyroid ultrasound and orbital computed tomography. Fresh peripheral blood, roughly 9.8 ml of it, supplied the PBMCs. The ends lost 3 bases at V and 3 bases at J; junction bases unmatched: 5. The CDR3 has 14 residues. Looked up from germline, CDR1 is MNHNS and CDR2 is SASEGT. TCR beta CDR3 regions were amplified from RNA transcripts. First-round RT-PCR of the TCR CDR3 relied on the HTBI primer set. TCRdb fed the multiplex PCR reads into MiXCR, producing one record per CDR3 protein. In the table there are approximately 600,000 distinct CDR3 sequences, less than 25% of which are singletons.

The specimen sequenced was blood. The V and J genes are TRBV6-1 and TRBJ2-7; 7 nucleotides align to TRBD2. The TCR sequence derives from a young man with Graves' ophthalmopathy. The CDR3 loop reads CASSDLAELYEQYF. CDR3 DNA: TGTGCCAGCAGTGACCTAGCGGAACTCTACGAGCAGTACTTC.